A single sample is the source of the 12 T cell receptor beta chains below, sequenced in a study of beta chain features in type 1 diabetes. Expressed TCRB transcripts were sequenced after all isolated RNA was converted to cDNA. Sequencing was performed with immunoSEQ multiplex PCR; in TCRdb, only in-frame clones are kept and a portion is missing. The sample consists of some 22,000 clones, over 60% of them appearing once. The material sequenced was Tregs from blood. These receptors were taken from a woman in her thirties or forties in good health.

This clone was counted once. The rearrangement uses TRBV29-1 and TRBJ1-5, with no clear D. The germline V gene encodes CDR1 SQVTM and CDR2 ANQGSEA. The V and J ends lost 6 bases and 4 bases respectively, with 10 bases between them. This CDR3 has 12 amino acids. CDR3 residues: CSVRVGNQPQHF. CDR3 DNA sequence: TGCAGCGTACGGGTTGGTAATCAGCCCCAGCATTTT.

V usage is TRBV7-2 and J usage is TRBJ2-1, with D hard to call. This CDR3 spans 14 amino acids. CDR1 and CDR2 from the germline V gene are SGHTA and FQGNSA. V lost 5 bases to trimming and J lost 9 bases, with 17 bases between them. The CDR3, as DNA: TGTGCCAGCAGCGGCCTGGCGGCGTCTACTGAGCAGTTCTTC. Protein product: CASSGLAASTEQFF. Full variable domain (remainder filled in from reference TRBV7-2 and TRBJ2-1): GAGVSQSPSNKVTEKGKDVELRCDPISGHTALYWYRQSLGQGLEFLIYFQGNSAPDKSGLPSDRFSAERTGGSVSTLTIQRTQQEDSAVYLCASSGLAASTEQFFGPGTRLTVL.

The CDR3 loop is CASSVVSMGQGGSNEQFF. CDR3 coding DNA: TGTGCCAGCAGCGTAGTGTCTATGGGACAGGGGGGAAGCAATGAGCAGTTCTTC. The V gene is TRBV9, the J gene TRBJ2-1; 11 bases are shared with TRBD1. The CDR3 extends over 18 amino acids. Germline CDR1 is SGDLS and CDR2 is YYNGEE. V lost 0 bases, J lost 6 bases, and 11 bases stayed unmatched.

The table lists this clone with a few counts. The chain employs TRBV19 and TRBJ1-1; the D is unclear. From germline, CDR1 is LNHDA and CDR2 SQIVND (reference sequence). This CDR3 region has 15 residues. V gave up 3 bases and J gave up 0 bases, with 11 bases separating them. In DNA, the CDR3 is TGTGCCAGTAGTATTATGTCGGAGATGAACACTGAAGCTTTCTTT. The encoded protein is CASSIMSEMNTEAFF.

V is TRBV18 and J is TRBJ2-1; 7 bases align to TRBD2. The CDR3 is made up of 15 amino acids. CDR1 KGHSH and CDR2 LQKENI come from the germline V gene. With V trimmed by 6 bases and J by 2 bases, 7 bases remained unmatched. CDR3 nucleotide sequence: TGTGCCAGCTCGTCCCAGACTAGCACCTACAATGAGCAGTTCTTC. Translating gives CASSSQTSTYNEQFF.

This clone was found a few times. V and J are TRBV6-1 and TRBJ2-5; 8 nucleotides align to TRBD1. CDR1 is MNHNS, CDR2 SASEGT, per germline. This CDR3 comprises 13 residues. V shed 6 bases, J shed 4 bases, and the junction held 4 bases outside the gene matches. CDR3 sequence: CASRSTGGETQYF. The CDR3 coding sequence is TGTGCCAGCAGATCTACAGGGGGAGAGACCCAGTACTTC.

DNA of the CDR3: TGCAGCGTCAAGCGGATTACTAGCACAGATACGCAGTATTTT. It specifies CSVKRITSTDTQYF. J is TRBJ2-3 and V is TRBV29-1; D is perhaps TRBD2 (5 bases). Trimming took 6 bases from V and 0 from J, leaving 13 bases between them. Germline V lookup: CDR1 SQVTM, CDR2 ANQGSEA. The CDR3 has 14 residues.

The chain recombines TRBV5-6 with TRBJ1-1; 7 nucleotides match TRBD1. CDR1 and CDR2 (germline): SGHDT, YYEEEE. Germline trimming cut 1 base from V and 1 base from J; bases unmatched to any gene: 10. The CDR3 is 17 amino acids. CDR3 DNA: TGTGCCAGCAGCTTGATCAGGGGGAACAAGGGGAACACTGAAGCTTTCTTT. It codes for CASSLIRGNKGNTEAFF.

In its sample, this clone was seen a few times. This chain uses TRBV6-5 with TRBJ2-3, with D perhaps matching TRBD1 (5 bases). CDR1 is MNHEY and CDR2 is SVGAGI in the germline V gene. V gave up 6 bases and J gave up 3 bases, with 13 bases separating them. There are 14 residues in the CDR3. The CDR3 coding sequence is TGTGCCAGCAGCTCCCGGACACCAACAGATACGCAGTATTTT. Translating it yields CASSSRTPTDTQYF.

This clone turned up a few times. This chain joins TRBV5-1 and TRBJ2-7; D unresolved. CDR3 length: 13 amino acids. Trimming left V 4 bases short and J 3 bases short, with 11 bases between. Looked up from germline, CDR1 is SGHRS and CDR2 is YFSETQ. The chain's CDR3 is CASSDLDLYEQYF. The CDR3 DNA follows: TGCGCCAGCAGCGATCTAGACCTCTACGAGCAGTACTTC.

This clone was seen only a few times. The chain carries TRBV2 and TRBJ1-6; no definite D call. This CDR3 has 13 amino acids. Germline V CDR1 and CDR2: SNHLY, FYNNEI. The ends were cut back, 8 bases at V and 6 bases at J, with 11 bases in the middle. The DNA for the CDR3 is TGTGCCAGCTTGGCAGGCCCTAATTCACCCCTCCACTTT. Its translation: CASLAGPNSPLHF.

J is TRBJ2-1 and V is TRBV5-1; 9 bases are a match to TRBD2. CDR1 is SGHRS and CDR2 is YFSETQ in the germline V gene. Trimming took 4 bases from V and 6 from J; bases not matched to a gene: 8. This CDR3 has 15 residues. The CDR3 nucleotides read TGCGCCAGCAGCACAACGGGACTAGCCGGCAATGAGCAGTTCTTC. It translates to CASSTTGLAGNEQFF.